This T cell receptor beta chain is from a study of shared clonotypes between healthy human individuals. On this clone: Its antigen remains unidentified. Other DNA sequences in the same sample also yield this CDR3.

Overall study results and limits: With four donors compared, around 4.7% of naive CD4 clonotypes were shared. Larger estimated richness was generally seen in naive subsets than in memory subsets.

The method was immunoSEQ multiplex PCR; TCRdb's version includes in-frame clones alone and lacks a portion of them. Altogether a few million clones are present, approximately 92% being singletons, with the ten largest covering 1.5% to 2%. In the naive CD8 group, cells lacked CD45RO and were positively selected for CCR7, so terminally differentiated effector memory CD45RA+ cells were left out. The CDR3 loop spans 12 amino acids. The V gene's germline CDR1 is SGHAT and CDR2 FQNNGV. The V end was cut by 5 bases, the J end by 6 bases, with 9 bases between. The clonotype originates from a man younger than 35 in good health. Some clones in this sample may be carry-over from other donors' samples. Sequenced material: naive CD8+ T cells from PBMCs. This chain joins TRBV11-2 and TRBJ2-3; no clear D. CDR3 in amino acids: CASSPPTDTQYF. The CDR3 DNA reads TGTGCCAGCAGCCCCCCGACGGATACGCAGTATTTT.